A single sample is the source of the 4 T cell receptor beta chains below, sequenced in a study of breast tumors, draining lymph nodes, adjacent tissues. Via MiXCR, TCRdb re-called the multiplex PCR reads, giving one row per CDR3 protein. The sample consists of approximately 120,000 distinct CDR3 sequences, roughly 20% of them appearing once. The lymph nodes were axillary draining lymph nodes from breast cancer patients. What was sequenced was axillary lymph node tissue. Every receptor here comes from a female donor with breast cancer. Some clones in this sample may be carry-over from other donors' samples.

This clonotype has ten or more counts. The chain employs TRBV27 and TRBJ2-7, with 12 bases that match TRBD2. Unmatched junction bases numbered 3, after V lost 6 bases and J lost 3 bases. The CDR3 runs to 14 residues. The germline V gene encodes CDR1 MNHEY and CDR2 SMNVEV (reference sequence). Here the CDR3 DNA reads TGTGCCAGCAGCAGACTAGCGGGGGTCTACGAGCAGTACTTC. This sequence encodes CASSRLAGVYEQYF.

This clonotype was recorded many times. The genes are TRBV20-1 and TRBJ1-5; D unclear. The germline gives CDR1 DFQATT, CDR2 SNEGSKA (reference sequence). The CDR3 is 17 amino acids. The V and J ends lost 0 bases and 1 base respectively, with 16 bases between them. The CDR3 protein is CSARDRSTGLSNQPQHF. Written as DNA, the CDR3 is TGCAGTGCTAGAGATCGGAGTACGGGCTTGAGCAATCAGCCCCAGCATTTT.

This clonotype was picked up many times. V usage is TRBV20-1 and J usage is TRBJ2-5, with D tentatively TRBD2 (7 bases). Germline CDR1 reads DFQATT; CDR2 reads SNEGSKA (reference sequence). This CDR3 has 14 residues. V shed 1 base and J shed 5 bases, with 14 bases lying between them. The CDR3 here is CSARVGAGEETQYF. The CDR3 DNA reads TGCAGTGCTAGAGTGGGGGCGGGAGAGGAGACCCAGTACTTC.

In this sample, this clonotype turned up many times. CDR3 sequence (DNA): TGTGCCAGCAGCTTGTCGGCGGGGGGTAATTCACCCCTCCACTTT. This encodes CASSLSAGGNSPLHF. V and J are TRBV5-4 and TRBJ1-6; TRBD1 is a possible D gene (5 bases). From germline, CDR1 is SGHNT and CDR2 YYREEE (reference sequence). The V and J ends lost 1 base and 6 bases respectively, with 11 bases between them. The CDR3 spans 15 residues.